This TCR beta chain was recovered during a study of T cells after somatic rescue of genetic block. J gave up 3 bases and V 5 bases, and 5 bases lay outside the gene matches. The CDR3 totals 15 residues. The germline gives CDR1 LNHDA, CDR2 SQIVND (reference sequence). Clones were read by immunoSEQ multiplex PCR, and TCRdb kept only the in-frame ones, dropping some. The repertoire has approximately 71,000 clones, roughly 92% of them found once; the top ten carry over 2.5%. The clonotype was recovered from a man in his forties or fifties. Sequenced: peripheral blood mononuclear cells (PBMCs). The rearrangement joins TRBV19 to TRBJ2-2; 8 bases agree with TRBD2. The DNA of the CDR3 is TGTGCCAGTAGTGCGGGGGGACTTTACACCGGGGAGCTGTTTTTT. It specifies CASSAGGLYTGELFF.